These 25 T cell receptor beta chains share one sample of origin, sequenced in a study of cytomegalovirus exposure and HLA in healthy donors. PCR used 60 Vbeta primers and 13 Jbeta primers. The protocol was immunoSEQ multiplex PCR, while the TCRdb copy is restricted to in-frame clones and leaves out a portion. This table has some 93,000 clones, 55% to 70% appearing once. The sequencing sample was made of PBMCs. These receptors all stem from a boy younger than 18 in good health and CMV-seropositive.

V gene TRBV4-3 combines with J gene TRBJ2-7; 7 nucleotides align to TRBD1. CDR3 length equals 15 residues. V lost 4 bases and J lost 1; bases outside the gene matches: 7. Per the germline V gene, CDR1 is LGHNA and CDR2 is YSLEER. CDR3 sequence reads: CASSPSGQRSYEQYF. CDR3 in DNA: TGCGCCAGCAGCCCCTCGGGACAGCGATCCTACGAGCAGTACTTC.

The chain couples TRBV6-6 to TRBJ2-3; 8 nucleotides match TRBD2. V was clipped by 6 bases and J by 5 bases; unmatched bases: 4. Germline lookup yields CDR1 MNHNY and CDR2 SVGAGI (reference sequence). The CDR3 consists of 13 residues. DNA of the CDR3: TGTGCCAGCAGCGGGGGGGTGGAAGATACGCAGTATTTT. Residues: CASSGGVEDTQYF.

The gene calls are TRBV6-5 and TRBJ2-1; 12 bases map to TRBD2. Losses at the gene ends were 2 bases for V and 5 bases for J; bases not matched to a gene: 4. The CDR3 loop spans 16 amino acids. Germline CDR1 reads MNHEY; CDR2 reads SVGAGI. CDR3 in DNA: TGTGCCAGCAGTTACGGTCTAGCGGGGGGGGACAATGAGCAGTTCTTC. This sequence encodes CASSYGLAGGDNEQFF.

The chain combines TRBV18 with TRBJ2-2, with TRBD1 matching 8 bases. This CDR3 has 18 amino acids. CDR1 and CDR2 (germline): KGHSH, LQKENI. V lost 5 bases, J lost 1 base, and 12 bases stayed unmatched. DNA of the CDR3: TGTGCCAGCTCAACCATTAGACCAGGGGGCTTGAACACCGGGGAGCTGTTTTTT. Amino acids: CASSTIRPGGLNTGELFF.

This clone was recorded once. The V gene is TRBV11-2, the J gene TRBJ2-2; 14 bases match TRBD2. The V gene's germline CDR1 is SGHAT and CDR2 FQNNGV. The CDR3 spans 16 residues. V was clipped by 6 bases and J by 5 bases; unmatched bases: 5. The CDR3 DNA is TGTGCCAGCAGAGGACTAGCGGGGGGTTTGACCGGGGAGCTGTTTTTT. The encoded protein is CASRGLAGGLTGELFF. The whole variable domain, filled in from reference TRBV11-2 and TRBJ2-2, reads EAGVAQSPRYKIIEKRQSVAFWCNPISGHATLYWYQQILGQGPKLLIQFQNNGVVDDSQLPKDRFSAERLKGVDSTLKIQPAKLEDSAVYLCASRGLAGGLTGELFFGEGSRLTVL.

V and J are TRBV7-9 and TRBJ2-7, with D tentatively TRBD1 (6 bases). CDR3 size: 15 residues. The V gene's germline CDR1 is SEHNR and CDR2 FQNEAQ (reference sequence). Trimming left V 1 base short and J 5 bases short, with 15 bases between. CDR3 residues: CASSLVQGRKDEQYF. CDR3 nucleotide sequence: TGTGCCAGCAGCTTAGTGCAGGGGCGTAAGGACGAGCAGTACTTC. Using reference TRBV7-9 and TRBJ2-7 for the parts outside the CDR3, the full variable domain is DTGVSQNPRHKITKRGQNVTFRCDPISEHNRLYWYRQTLGQGPEFLTYFQNEAQLEKSRLLSDRFSAERPKGSFSTLEIQRTEQGDSAMYLCASSLVQGRKDEQYFGPGTRLTVT.

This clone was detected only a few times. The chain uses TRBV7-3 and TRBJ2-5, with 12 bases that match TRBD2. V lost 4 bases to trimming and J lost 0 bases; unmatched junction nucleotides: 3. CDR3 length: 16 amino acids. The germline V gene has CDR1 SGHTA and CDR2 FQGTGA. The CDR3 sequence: CASSSSGRGNQETQYF. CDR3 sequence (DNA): TGTGCCAGCAGCTCTAGCGGGAGGGGTAACCAAGAGACCCAGTACTTC.

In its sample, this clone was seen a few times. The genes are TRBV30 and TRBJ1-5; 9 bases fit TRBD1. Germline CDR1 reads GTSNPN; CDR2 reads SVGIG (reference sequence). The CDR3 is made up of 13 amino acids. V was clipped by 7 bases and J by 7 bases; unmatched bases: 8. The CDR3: CAYAQGAGQPQHF. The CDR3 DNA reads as TGTGCCTACGCACAGGGGGCAGGCCAGCCCCAGCATTTT.

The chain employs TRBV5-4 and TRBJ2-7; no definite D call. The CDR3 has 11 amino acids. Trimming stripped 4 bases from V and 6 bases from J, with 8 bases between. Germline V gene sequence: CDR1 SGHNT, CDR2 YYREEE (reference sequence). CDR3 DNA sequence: TGTGCCAGCAGCGAGGAGAGCGAGCAGTACTTC. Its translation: CASSEESEQYF.

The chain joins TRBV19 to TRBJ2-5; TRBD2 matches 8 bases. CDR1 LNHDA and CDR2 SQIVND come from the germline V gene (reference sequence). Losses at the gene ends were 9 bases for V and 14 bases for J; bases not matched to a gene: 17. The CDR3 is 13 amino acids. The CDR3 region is CASTHQNGRVIYF. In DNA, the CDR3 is TGTGCCAGCACTCACCAGAACGGGAGGGTGATATACTTC.

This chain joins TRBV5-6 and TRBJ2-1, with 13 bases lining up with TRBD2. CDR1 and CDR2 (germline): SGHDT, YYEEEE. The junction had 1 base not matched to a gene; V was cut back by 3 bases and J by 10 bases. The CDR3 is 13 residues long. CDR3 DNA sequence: TGTGCCAGCAGCTGGGGACTAGCGGGAGAGCAGTTCTTC. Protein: CASSWGLAGEQFF.

CDR3 DNA sequence: TGTGCCAGCACCTCCATGGGCCAATTGAACACTGAAGCTTTCTTT. Translation: CASTSMGQLNTEAFF. The chain combines TRBV2 with TRBJ1-1, with unresolved D. Germline CDR1 reads SNHLY; CDR2 reads FYNNEI. This CDR3 region has 15 residues. V lost 7 bases and J lost 0, with 15 bases in between. Combining the CDR3 with reference TRBV2 and TRBJ1-1 gives the whole variable domain EPEVTQTPSHQVTQMGQEVILRCVPISNHLYFYWYRQILGQKVEFLVSFYNNEISEKSEIFDDQFSVERPDGSNFTLKIRSTKLEDSAMYFCASTSMGQLNTEAFFGQGTRLTVV.

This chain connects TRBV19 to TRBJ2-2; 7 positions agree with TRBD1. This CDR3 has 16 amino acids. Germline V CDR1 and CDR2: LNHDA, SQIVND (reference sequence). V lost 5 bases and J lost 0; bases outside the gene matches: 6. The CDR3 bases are TGTGCCAGTAGTCGGTCAGGGGGATCGAACACCGGGGAGCTGTTTTTT. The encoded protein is CASSRSGGSNTGELFF.

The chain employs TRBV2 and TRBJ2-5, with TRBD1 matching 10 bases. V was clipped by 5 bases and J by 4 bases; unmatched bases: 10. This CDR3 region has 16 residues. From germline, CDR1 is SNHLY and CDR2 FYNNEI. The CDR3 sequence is CASSSPGQGVGETQYF. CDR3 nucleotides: TGTGCCAGCAGTTCCCCCGGACAGGGGGTAGGAGAGACCCAGTACTTC. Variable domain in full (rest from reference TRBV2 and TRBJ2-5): EPEVTQTPSHQVTQMGQEVILRCVPISNHLYFYWYRQILGQKVEFLVSFYNNEISEKSEIFDDQFSVERPDGSNFTLKIRSTKLEDSAMYFCASSSPGQGVGETQYFGPGTRLLVL.

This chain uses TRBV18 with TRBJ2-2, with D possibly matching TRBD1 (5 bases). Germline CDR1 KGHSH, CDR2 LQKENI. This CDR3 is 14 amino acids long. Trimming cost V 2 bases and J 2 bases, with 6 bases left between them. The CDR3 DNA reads TGTGCCAGCTCACCAGACAGAAACACCGGGGAGCTGTTTTTT. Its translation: CASSPDRNTGELFF.

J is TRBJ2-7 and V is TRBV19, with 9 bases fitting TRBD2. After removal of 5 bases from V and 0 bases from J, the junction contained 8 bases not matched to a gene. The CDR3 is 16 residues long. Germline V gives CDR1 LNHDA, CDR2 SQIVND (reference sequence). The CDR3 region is CASSATTSGSSYEQYF. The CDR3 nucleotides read TGTGCCAGTAGTGCAACGACTAGCGGCAGCTCCTACGAGCAGTACTTC.

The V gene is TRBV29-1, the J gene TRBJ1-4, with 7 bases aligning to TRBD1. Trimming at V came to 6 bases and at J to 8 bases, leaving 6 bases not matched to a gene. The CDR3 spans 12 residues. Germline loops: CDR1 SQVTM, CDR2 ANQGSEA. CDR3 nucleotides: TGCAGCGTGCGACAGGGTGGAGAAAAACTGTTTTTT. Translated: CSVRQGGEKLFF.

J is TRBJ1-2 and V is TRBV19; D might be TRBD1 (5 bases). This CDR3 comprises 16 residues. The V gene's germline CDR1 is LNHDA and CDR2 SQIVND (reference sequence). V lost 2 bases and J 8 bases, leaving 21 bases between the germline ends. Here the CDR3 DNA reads TGTGCCAGTAGTATAACGGCAGGGCCCCCCTATGGAGGCTACACCTTC. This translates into CASSITAGPPYGGYTF.

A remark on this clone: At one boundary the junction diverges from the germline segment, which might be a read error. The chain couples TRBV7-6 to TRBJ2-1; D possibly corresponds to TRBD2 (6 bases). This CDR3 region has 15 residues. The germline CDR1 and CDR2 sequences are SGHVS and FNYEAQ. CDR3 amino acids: CARSSGTGPYNEQFF. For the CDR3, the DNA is TGTGCCCGCAGCTCCGGGACTGGACCCTACAATGAGCAGTTCTTC.

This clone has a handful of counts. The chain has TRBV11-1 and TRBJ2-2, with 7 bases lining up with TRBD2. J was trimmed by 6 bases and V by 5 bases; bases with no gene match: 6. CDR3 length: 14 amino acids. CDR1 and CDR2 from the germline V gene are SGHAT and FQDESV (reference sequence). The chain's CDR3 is CASSQELASGELFF. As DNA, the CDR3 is TGTGCCAGCAGCCAAGAACTAGCGTCCGGGGAGCTGTTTTTT. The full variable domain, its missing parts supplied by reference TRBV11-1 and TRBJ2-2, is EAEVAQSPRYKITEKSQAVAFWCDPISGHATLYWYRQILGQGPELLVQFQDESVVDDSQLPKDRFSAERLKGVDSTLKIQPAELGDSAMYLCASSQELASGELFFGEGSRLTVL.

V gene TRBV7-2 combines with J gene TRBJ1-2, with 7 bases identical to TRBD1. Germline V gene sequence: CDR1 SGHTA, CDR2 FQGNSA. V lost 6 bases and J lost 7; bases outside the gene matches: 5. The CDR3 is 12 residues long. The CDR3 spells CASSPRQGGYTF. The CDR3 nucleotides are TGTGCCAGCAGTCCCAGACAGGGTGGCTACACCTTC. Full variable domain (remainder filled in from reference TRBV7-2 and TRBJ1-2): GAGVSQSPSNKVTEKGKDVELRCDPISGHTALYWYRQSLGQGLEFLIYFQGNSAPDKSGLPSDRFSAERTGGSVSTLTIQRTQQEDSAVYLCASSPRQGGYTFGSGTRLTVV.

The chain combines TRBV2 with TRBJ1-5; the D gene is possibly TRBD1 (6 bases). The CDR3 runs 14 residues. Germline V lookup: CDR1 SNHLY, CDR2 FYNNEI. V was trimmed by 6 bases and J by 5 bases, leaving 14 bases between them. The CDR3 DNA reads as TGTGCCAGCAGGACCGGGACATTCGATCAGCCCCAGCATTTT. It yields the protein CASRTGTFDQPQHF.

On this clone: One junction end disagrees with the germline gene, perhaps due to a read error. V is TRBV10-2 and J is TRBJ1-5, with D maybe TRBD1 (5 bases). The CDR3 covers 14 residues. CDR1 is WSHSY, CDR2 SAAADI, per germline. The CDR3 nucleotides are TGCGCCAGCAGCGACAGTATCTTTGCATGGGCCCAGAATTTT. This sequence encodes CASSDSIFAWAQNF.

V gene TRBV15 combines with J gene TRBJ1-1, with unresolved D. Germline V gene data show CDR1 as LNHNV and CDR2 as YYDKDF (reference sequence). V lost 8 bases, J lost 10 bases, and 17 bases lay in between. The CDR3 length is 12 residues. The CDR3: CATYTDLLGAFF. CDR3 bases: TGTGCCACCTACACCGACTTGCTTGGAGCTTTCTTT.

CDR3 nucleotide sequence: TGTGCCAGCAGTTTAGACAGGACAACAGAGACCCAGTACTTC. Residues: CASSLDRTTETQYF. This chain links TRBV28 with TRBJ2-5; D perhaps matches TRBD1 (6 bases). CDR3 length: 14 amino acids. V lost 2 bases to trimming and J lost 4 bases, with 11 bases between them. Germline V gives CDR1 MDHEN, CDR2 SYDVKM.